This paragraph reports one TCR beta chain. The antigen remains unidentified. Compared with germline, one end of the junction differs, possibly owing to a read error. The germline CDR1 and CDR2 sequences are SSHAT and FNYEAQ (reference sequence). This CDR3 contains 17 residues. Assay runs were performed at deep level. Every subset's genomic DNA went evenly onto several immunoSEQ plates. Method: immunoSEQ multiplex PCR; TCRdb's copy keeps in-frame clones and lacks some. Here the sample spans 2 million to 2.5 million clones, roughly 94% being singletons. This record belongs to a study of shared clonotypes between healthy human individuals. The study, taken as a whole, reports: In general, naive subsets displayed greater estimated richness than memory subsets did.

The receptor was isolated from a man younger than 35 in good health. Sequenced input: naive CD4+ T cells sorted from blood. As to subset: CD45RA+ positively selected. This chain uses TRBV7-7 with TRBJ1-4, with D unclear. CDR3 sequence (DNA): TGTGCTAGCAGCTTAGCTCCTTCCGAGGCCTATAATGAAAAACTGTTTTTT. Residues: CASSLAPSEAYNEKLFF.